The rows below give T cell receptor beta chains drawn from one sample of a study of shared clonotypes between healthy human individuals. TCRdb's table, derived via immunoSEQ multiplex PCR, lists solely in-frame clones and lacks some. The data contain just over 2,000,000 clones, about 94% of them seen just once; the ten biggest clones take up 0.9% to 1.3%. The sequencing sample was made of naive CD8+ T cells sorted from blood. The source of these receptors is a young man in good health. CDR3s include the opening cysteine and the closing phenylalanine or tryptophan. D genes are given only for firm matches. A clone size is listed for some rows: how often the clone was seen (once, few, many), or a class if it is expanded.

j_call: TRBJ1-2; d_call: -; clone_size: -; v_call: TRBV9; cdr3_aa: CASSVAVRSYGYTF; cdr3_nt: TGTGCCAGCAGCGTAGCCGTCCGGAGCTATGGCTACACCTTC
j_call: TRBJ2-7; d_call: -; clone_size: once; v_call: TRBV30; cdr3_aa: CAWSAEWSEQYF; cdr3_nt: TGTGCCTGGAGTGCGGAGTGGTCCGAGCAGTACTTC
j_call: TRBJ1-4; d_call: -; clone_size: many; v_call: TRBV29-1; cdr3_aa: CSVWRNEKLFF; cdr3_nt: TGCAGCGTTTGGCGGAATGAAAAACTGTTTTTT
j_call: TRBJ2-7; d_call: TRBD1; clone_size: -; v_call: TRBV5-1; cdr3_aa: CASSLEGQGSDEQYF; cdr3_nt: TGCGCCAGCAGCTTGGAGGGACAGGGATCCGACGAGCAGTACTTC
j_call: TRBJ1-1; d_call: -; clone_size: -; v_call: TRBV4-3; cdr3_aa: CASSHGDTEAFF; cdr3_nt: TGCGCCAGCAGCCATGGGGACACTGAAGCTTTCTTT
j_call: TRBJ1-2; d_call: -; clone_size: -; v_call: TRBV4-2; cdr3_aa: CASSPLFGQNYGYTF; cdr3_nt: TGTGCCAGCAGCCCGCTATTTGGACAGAACTATGGCTACACCTTC
j_call: TRBJ2-7; d_call: -; clone_size: -; v_call: TRBV5-6; cdr3_aa: CASSLARNEQYF; cdr3_nt: TGTGCCAGCAGCTTGGCCCGCAACGAGCAGTACTTC
j_call: TRBJ2-3; d_call: -; clone_size: -; v_call: TRBV6-1; cdr3_aa: CASSEFRAGYTDTQYF; cdr3_nt: TGTGCCAGCAGTGAGTTCCGGGCGGGGTACACAGATACGCAGTATTTT
j_call: TRBJ1-5; d_call: -; clone_size: -; v_call: TRBV4-1; cdr3_aa: CASSQGDQPQHF; cdr3_nt: TGCGCCAGCAGCCAAGGGGATCAGCCCCAGCATTTT
j_call: TRBJ1-1; d_call: TRBD1; clone_size: -; v_call: TRBV10-3; cdr3_aa: CAISDPIRGQDTEAFF; cdr3_nt: TGTGCCATCAGTGACCCGATCAGGGGACAGGACACTGAAGCTTTCTTT
j_call: TRBJ1-1; d_call: -; clone_size: -; v_call: TRBV4-1; cdr3_aa: CASSRDRNTEAFF; cdr3_nt: TGCGCCAGCAGCCGCGACAGGAACACTGAAGCTTTCTTT